Listed below are T cell receptor beta chains from one sample, sequenced in a study of cytomegalovirus exposure and HLA in healthy donors. Assay used: immunoSEQ multiplex PCR; TCRdb lists only in-frame clones, some missing. Here the sample spans just over 150,000 clones, approximately 81% being singletons. Input material: PBMCs. Receptors originate from a man younger than 35 in good health and CMV-seronegative. CDR3s include the opening cysteine and the closing phenylalanine or tryptophan. A D gene is named only where the DNA matches it firmly. Clone size, where shown, is once, few, many, or a class for clones that have expanded.

V gene: TRBV15; J gene: TRBJ2-1; D gene: TRBD1; clone size: NA; CDR3 length: 14; CDR3 DNA: TGTGCCACCAGGAACAGGGGAATATACAATGAGCAGTTCTTC; CDR3 protein: CATRNRGIYNEQFF
V gene: TRBV9; J gene: TRBJ1-2; D gene: TRBD1; clone size: once; CDR3 length: 14; CDR3 DNA: TGTGCCAGCAGCGTAGGACGACAGGGCTATGGCTACACCTTC; CDR3 protein: CASSVGRQGYGYTF
V gene: TRBV10-3; J gene: TRBJ2-7; D gene: NA; clone size: NA; CDR3 length: 19; CDR3 DNA: TGTGCCATCAGTGAGTCCGGGACTCCTAGCTTCTCTCCTACCTACGAGCAGTACTTC; CDR3 protein: CAISESGTPSFSPTYEQYF
V gene: TRBV27; J gene: TRBJ1-6; D gene: NA; clone size: NA; CDR3 length: 13; CDR3 DNA: TGTGCCCCCCGGACACAATATAATTCACCCCTCCACTTT; CDR3 protein: CAPRTQYNSPLHF
V gene: TRBV19; J gene: TRBJ1-5; D gene: TRBD1; clone size: NA; CDR3 length: 15; CDR3 DNA: TGTGCCAGTAGTGCCTGGACAGGGGAAAATCAGCCCCAGCATTTT; CDR3 protein: CASSAWTGENQPQHF
V gene: TRBV19; J gene: TRBJ2-1; D gene: NA; clone size: few; CDR3 length: 16; CDR3 DNA: TGTGCCAGTAGTATTCAGACCTGGTACAGCAACAATGAGCAGTTCTTC; CDR3 protein: CASSIQTWYSNNEQFF
V gene: TRBV28; J gene: TRBJ2-1; D gene: TRBD1; clone size: NA; CDR3 length: 15; CDR3 DNA: TGTGCCAGCAGCCGGGGACAGACCGTACTAGGTGAGCAGTTCTTC; CDR3 protein: CASSRGQTVLGEQFF
V gene: TRBV5-1; J gene: TRBJ2-5; D gene: NA; clone size: NA; CDR3 length: 15; CDR3 DNA: TGCGCCAGCAGCTTAGGGCCGAGGGACCAAGAGACCCAGTACTTC; CDR3 protein: CASSLGPRDQETQYF
V gene: TRBV28; J gene: TRBJ1-5; D gene: TRBD1; clone size: once; CDR3 length: 14; CDR3 DNA: TGTGCCAGCAGCGAACTACAGGGGTGGGGGCCCCAGCATTTT; CDR3 protein: CASSELQGWGPQHF
V gene: TRBV6-1; J gene: TRBJ1-5; D gene: TRBD1; clone size: NA; CDR3 length: 17; CDR3 DNA: TGTGCCAGCAGTGGCGCCGGGACAGGGGGCGGGGATCAGCCCCAGCATTTT; CDR3 protein: CASSGAGTGGGDQPQHF
V gene: TRBV9; J gene: TRBJ1-2; D gene: TRBD1; clone size: NA; CDR3 length: 13; CDR3 DNA: TGTGCCAGCAGCGCACGACAGGGTCATGGCTACACCTTC; CDR3 protein: CASSARQGHGYTF
V gene: TRBV14; J gene: TRBJ2-3; D gene: TRBD2; clone size: NA; CDR3 length: 16; CDR3 DNA: TGTGCCAGCAGCCAAGAAGTACTAGCGGGAGTAGATACGCAGTATTTT; CDR3 protein: CASSQEVLAGVDTQYF
V gene: TRBV2; J gene: TRBJ2-7; D gene: TRBD1; clone size: NA; CDR3 length: 16; CDR3 DNA: TGTGCCAGCACCTCCCAGGGGGCAAGGGGCTCCTACGAGCAGTACTTC; CDR3 protein: CASTSQGARGSYEQYF
V gene: TRBV7-9; J gene: TRBJ2-3; D gene: NA; clone size: NA; CDR3 length: 16; CDR3 DNA: TGTGCCAGCAGCTTTTTCCAGCGGATATTCACAGATACGCAGTATTTT; CDR3 protein: CASSFFQRIFTDTQYF
V gene: TRBV6-6; J gene: TRBJ2-3; D gene: TRBD2; clone size: NA; CDR3 length: 13; CDR3 DNA: TGTGCCATCCGGTCGGCGGGAGCGGATACGCAGTATTTT; CDR3 protein: CAIRSAGADTQYF
V gene: TRBV7-2; J gene: TRBJ2-5; D gene: TRBD1; clone size: NA; CDR3 length: 15; CDR3 DNA: TGTGCCAGCAGCTTAGCGATGAGACAGGGGGAGACCCAGTACTTC; CDR3 protein: CASSLAMRQGETQYF
V gene: TRBV1; J gene: TRBJ1-5; D gene: NA; clone size: NA; CDR3 length: 14; CDR3 DNA: TGCACCAGACACCTCGAGGATCCGGTTCAGCCCCAGCATTTT; CDR3 protein: CTRHLEDPVQPQHF
V gene: TRBV7-5; J gene: TRBJ2-7; D gene: NA; clone size: NA; CDR3 length: 20; CDR3 DNA: TGTGCCAGAAGCCTAACGGGGGGTAGCGGGGGCCCTCACTTCTCCTACGAGCAGTACTTC; CDR3 protein: CARSLTGGSGGPHFSYEQYF
V gene: TRBV10-3; J gene: TRBJ1-5; D gene: NA; clone size: few; CDR3 length: 14; CDR3 DNA: TGTGCCATCAGTGAGACCACAGGGAATCAGCCCCAGCATTTT; CDR3 protein: CAISETTGNQPQHF
V gene: TRBV10-3; J gene: TRBJ2-2; D gene: TRBD1; clone size: NA; CDR3 length: 17; CDR3 DNA: TGTGCCATCAGTGGGACAGGGAGGACTCAGGGGTCCGGGGAGCTGTTTTTT; CDR3 protein: CAISGTGRTQGSGELFF
V gene: TRBV14; J gene: TRBJ1-2; D gene: NA; clone size: NA; CDR3 length: 13; CDR3 DNA: TGTGCCAGCAGCCTACAGGGAACCTATGGCTACACCTTC; CDR3 protein: CASSLQGTYGYTF
V gene: TRBV7-2; J gene: TRBJ2-7; D gene: NA; clone size: NA; CDR3 length: 14; CDR3 DNA: TGTGCCAGCAGCTTAGGCAGGTCCTCCTACGAGCAGTACTTC; CDR3 protein: CASSLGRSSYEQYF
V gene: TRBV2; J gene: TRBJ2-5; D gene: NA; clone size: NA; CDR3 length: 12; CDR3 DNA: TGTGCCAGTCAGGGGATTGTGGAGACCCAGTACTTC; CDR3 protein: CASQGIVETQYF
V gene: TRBV6-4; J gene: TRBJ2-2; D gene: NA; clone size: NA; CDR3 length: 14; CDR3 DNA: TGTGCCAGCAGTGAAAGTGAGGGTCCCGGGGAGCTGTTTTTT; CDR3 protein: CASSESEGPGELFF
V gene: TRBV23-1; J gene: TRBJ2-1; D gene: NA; clone size: NA; CDR3 length: 16; CDR3 DNA: TGCGCCAGCAGTCAGGCCGGGAGGACAGCCCGCTGGGAGCAGTTCTTC; CDR3 protein: CASSQAGRTARWEQFF
V gene: TRBV28; J gene: TRBJ2-7; D gene: NA; clone size: NA; CDR3 length: 15; CDR3 DNA: TGTGCCAGCACCCCCGCCCGAGCAGGGTCCTACGAGCAGTACTTC; CDR3 protein: CASTPARAGSYEQYF
V gene: TRBV14; J gene: TRBJ2-3; D gene: NA; clone size: NA; CDR3 length: 12; CDR3 DNA: TGTGCCAGCAGCCTTTACACAGATACGCAGTATTTT; CDR3 protein: CASSLYTDTQYF
V gene: TRBV6-6; J gene: TRBJ1-1; D gene: NA; clone size: NA; CDR3 length: 13; CDR3 DNA: TGTGCCAGCAGTTACCGCGGGAACACTGAAGCTTTCTTT; CDR3 protein: CASSYRGNTEAFF
V gene: TRBV5-1; J gene: TRBJ2-1; D gene: TRBD2; clone size: NA; CDR3 length: 14; CDR3 DNA: TGCGCCAGCAGTTTCCGGGGGGTTTTCAATGAGCAGTTCTTC; CDR3 protein: CASSFRGVFNEQFF
V gene: TRBV20-1; J gene: TRBJ2-7; D gene: NA; clone size: NA; CDR3 length: 11; CDR3 DNA: TGCAGTGCACAAAACAGTTACGAGCAGTACTTC; CDR3 protein: CSAQNSYEQYF
V gene: TRBV14; J gene: TRBJ2-7; D gene: NA; clone size: NA; CDR3 length: 14; CDR3 DNA: TGTGCCAGCAGCCAAGTATACAGTCCCTACGAGCAGTACTTC; CDR3 protein: CASSQVYSPYEQYF
V gene: TRBV6-1; J gene: TRBJ1-4; D gene: NA; clone size: few; CDR3 length: 13; CDR3 DNA: TGTGCCAGCAGGGGGGGGGCGAAAGAAAAACTGTTTTTT; CDR3 protein: CASRGGAKEKLFF
V gene: TRBV5-4; J gene: TRBJ2-7; D gene: NA; clone size: NA; CDR3 length: 16; CDR3 DNA: TGTGCCAGCAGCTCCCTTATGAGAGGGCAGCGTACCGAGCAGTACTTC; CDR3 protein: CASSSLMRGQRTEQYF
V gene: TRBV5-5; J gene: TRBJ2-7; D gene: TRBD1; clone size: NA; CDR3 length: 15; CDR3 DNA: TGTGCCAGCAGCTTGGGTAGGACAGGGTTAGCCGAGCAGTACTTC; CDR3 protein: CASSLGRTGLAEQYF
V gene: TRBV7-2; J gene: TRBJ2-7; D gene: NA; clone size: once; CDR3 length: 16; CDR3 DNA: TGTGCCAGCAGCCCCCCGTCGTGGGGCAAGTGGCACGAGCAGTACTTC; CDR3 protein: CASSPPSWGKWHEQYF
V gene: TRBV4-3; J gene: TRBJ2-5; D gene: NA; clone size: NA; CDR3 length: 15; CDR3 DNA: TGCGCCAGCAGCCAAGGACTGGAAGTCCAAGAGACCCAGTACTTC; CDR3 protein: CASSQGLEVQETQYF
V gene: TRBV6-6; J gene: TRBJ2-7; D gene: NA; clone size: once; CDR3 length: 14; CDR3 DNA: TGTGCCAGCAGTTACTCGGCAGGGACATACGAGCAGTACTTC; CDR3 protein: CASSYSAGTYEQYF
V gene: TRBV5-1; J gene: TRBJ1-1; D gene: NA; clone size: NA; CDR3 length: 15; CDR3 DNA: TGCGCCAGCAGCTTCGGGGGAGGGATGGGGACTGAAGCTTTCTTT; CDR3 protein: CASSFGGGMGTEAFF